A selection of T cell receptor beta chains follows, all from one sample in a study of cytomegalovirus exposure and HLA in healthy donors. Profiling relied on immunoSEQ multiplex PCR, and the TCRdb table lists in-frame clones only, not all of them. The sample holds around 250,000 clones; around 90% are singletons and the top ten take around 1.7%. The sample taken for sequencing was PBMCs. Receptor source: a girl aged 2-15 years in good health and CMV-seronegative. The CDR3 runs from the conserved cysteine through the conserved F or W. The D gene is left open where the match is weak. Part of the rows lack a size; the others show once, few, many or a class for expanded clones.

NA | TRBJ1-2 | NA | TRBV5-4 | CASSLLEDYTF | TGTGCCAGCAGCTTATTAGAGGACTACACCTTC
NA | TRBJ2-7 | NA | TRBV10-1 | CASSEQQGIRDEQYF | TGCGCCAGCAGTGAGCAACAGGGTATCCGTGACGAGCAGTACTTC
NA | TRBJ2-3 | NA | TRBV5-6 | CASSQRAGGTDTQYF | TGTGCCAGCAGCCAACGGGCAGGGGGCACAGATACGCAGTATTTT
NA | TRBJ1-6 | TRBD1 | TRBV7-3 | CASSATGGEGSPLHF | TGTGCCAGCAGCGCCACAGGGGGCGAGGGTTCACCCCTCCACTTT
NA | TRBJ2-5 | TRBD2 | TRBV6-1 | CASTESGGIQETQYF | TGTGCCAGCACCGAAAGCGGGGGGATCCAAGAGACCCAGTACTTC
NA | TRBJ1-1 | NA | TRBV2 | CASTNPIQGNTEAFF | TGTGCCAGCACCAATCCCATCCAGGGGAACACTGAAGCTTTCTTT
NA | TRBJ1-5 | NA | TRBV6-1 | CASSTTFSNQPQHF | TGTGCCAGCAGTACCACATTCAGCAATCAGCCCCAGCATTTT
once | TRBJ2-1 | TRBD1 | TRBV10-3 | CAISWTGGQDEQFF | TGTGCCATCAGTTGGACAGGGGGGCAGGATGAGCAGTTCTTC
NA | TRBJ1-4 | TRBD1 | TRBV6-5 | CASMDRDVEKLFF | TGTGCCAGCATGGACAGGGACGTTGAAAAACTGTTTTTT
NA | TRBJ1-2 | NA | TRBV6-5 | CASSARPFGNYGYTF | TGTGCCAGCAGTGCACGACCGTTCGGGAACTATGGCTACACCTTC
NA | TRBJ2-7 | NA | TRBV11-1 | CASSLSSGAYEQYF | TGTGCCAGCAGCTTAAGCAGTGGAGCCTACGAGCAGTACTTC
NA | TRBJ1-1 | NA | TRBV18 | CASSPPSGQNTEAFF | TGTGCCAGCTCACCCCCCTCGGGACAAAACACTGAAGCTTTCTTT
NA | TRBJ2-3 | NA | TRBV7-9 | CASSLAGGRRKGTDTQYF | TGTGCCAGCAGCTTAGCAGGCGGACGCAGGAAGGGGACAGATACGCAGTATTTT
NA | TRBJ1-1 | NA | TRBV7-9 | CASSPLGGLGTEAFF | TGTGCCAGCAGCCCCCTGGGGGGGTTGGGCACTGAAGCTTTCTTT
NA | TRBJ1-1 | TRBD1 | TRBV7-9 | CASSSTTGVNTEAFF | TGTGCCAGCAGCTCTACGACAGGGGTTAACACTGAAGCTTTCTTT
NA | TRBJ1-2 | TRBD1 | TRBV6-6 | CASSIQGIGYTF | TGTGCCAGCAGTATACAGGGGATCGGCTACACCTTC
NA | TRBJ2-1 | TRBD2 | TRBV4-2 | CASSQEGGGADEQFF | TGTGCCAGCAGCCAAGAGGGCGGGGGGGCCGATGAGCAGTTCTTC
NA | TRBJ1-5 | TRBD1 | TRBV7-9 | CASSSWGQGVGQPQHF | TGTGCCAGCAGTTCCTGGGGACAGGGCGTAGGTCAGCCCCAGCATTTT
NA | TRBJ2-1 | NA | TRBV7-9 | CASSPRSGVYNEQFF | TGTGCCAGCAGCCCCCGGTCAGGTGTCTACAATGAGCAGTTCTTC
few | TRBJ2-1 | TRBD1 | TRBV5-4 | CASSPDRAEQFF | TGTGCCAGCAGCCCTGACAGGGCTGAGCAGTTCTTC
NA | TRBJ1-4 | TRBD1 | TRBV5-6 | CASSLRQGAPANEKLFF | TGTGCCAGCAGCTTGCGTCAGGGGGCGCCGGCTAATGAAAAACTGTTTTTT
once | TRBJ2-2 | TRBD2 | TRBV7-9 | CASSSPLAGANTGELFF | TGTGCCAGCAGCTCGCCACTAGCGGGGGCGAACACCGGGGAGCTGTTTTTT
NA | TRBJ1-5 | TRBD1 | TRBV28 | CASSLRQGNQPQHF | TGTGCCAGCAGTTTACGACAGGGAAATCAGCCCCAGCATTTT
NA | TRBJ2-7 | NA | TRBV9 | CASSVGPSVYEQYF | TGTGCCAGCAGCGTAGGCCCCTCAGTCTACGAGCAGTACTTC
NA | TRBJ2-1 | TRBD2 | TRBV7-3 | CASSGGGYNEQFF | TGTGCCAGCAGCGGGGGGGGTTACAATGAGCAGTTCTTC
NA | TRBJ1-2 | NA | TRBV27 | CASSPRGGRAYGYTF | TGTGCCAGCAGTCCCCGGGGGGGGCGCGCCTATGGCTACACCTTC
NA | TRBJ1-2 | NA | TRBV7-9 | CASSRPGGTLNYGYTF | TGTGCCAGCAGCCGCCCAGGAGGGACCCTTAACTATGGCTACACCTTC
NA | TRBJ2-7 | TRBD1 | TRBV27 | CASRGAGGYEQYF | TGTGCCAGCAGAGGGGCAGGGGGTTACGAGCAGTACTTC
NA | TRBJ2-7 | NA | TRBV7-9 | CASFTDSKPYEQYF | TGTGCCAGCTTCACCGACAGTAAACCCTACGAGCAGTACTTC
once | TRBJ2-3 | TRBD2 | TRBV5-1 | CASSWPGLAGEFVSYVDTQYF | TGCGCCAGCAGCTGGCCGGGACTAGCGGGAGAATTTGTGAGTTATGTAGATACGCAGTATTTT
once | TRBJ1-5 | NA | TRBV15 | CATSGGIDVNQPQHF | TGTGCCACCAGCGGGGGGATTGACGTCAATCAGCCCCAGCATTTT
NA | TRBJ2-3 | TRBD2 | TRBV2 | CASGAGENTDTQYF | TGTGCCAGCGGGGCGGGGGAGAACACAGATACGCAGTATTTT
NA | TRBJ2-3 | TRBD2 | TRBV7-2 | CASSLTSGVSDTQYF | TGTGCCAGCAGCTTGACTAGCGGGGTGTCAGATACGCAGTATTTT
once | TRBJ1-5 | NA | TRBV6-5 | CASSSGQIQPQHF | TGTGCCAGCAGTTCCGGACAAATTCAGCCCCAGCATTTT
NA | TRBJ2-2 | NA | TRBV12-5 | CASGLVVGQNTGELFF | TGTGCTAGTGGTTTGGTAGTGGGACAAAACACCGGGGAGCTGTTTTTT
NA | TRBJ2-1 | NA | TRBV29-1 | CSVAPTGYNEQFF | TGCAGCGTAGCCCCCACAGGATACAATGAGCAGTTCTTC
NA | TRBJ2-1 | TRBD2 | TRBV19 | CASKIGLAGGNNNEQFF | TGTGCCAGCAAGATCGGGCTAGCGGGGGGGAATAACAATGAGCAGTTCTTC
NA | TRBJ2-3 | TRBD2 | TRBV9 | CASSVEGGGGTDTQYF | TGTGCCAGCAGCGTAGAAGGTGGCGGGGGAACAGATACGCAGTATTTT
NA | TRBJ2-1 | NA | TRBV9 | CASSVDVGVSYNEQFF | TGTGCCAGCAGCGTAGATGTGGGAGTTTCCTACAATGAGCAGTTCTTC
NA | TRBJ2-1 | TRBD2 | TRBV9 | CASSAGSGVWDEQFF | TGTGCCAGCAGCGCCGGGAGCGGGGTTTGGGATGAGCAGTTCTTC
NA | TRBJ1-2 | NA | TRBV6-5 | CASSYGVAGGGYTF | TGTGCCAGCAGTTACGGTGTAGCAGGAGGTGGCTACACCTTC
NA | TRBJ2-5 | NA | TRBV4-1 | CASSPGQGWEETQYF | TGCGCCAGCAGCCCCGGGCAGGGATGGGAAGAGACCCAGTACTTC
NA | TRBJ2-7 | NA | TRBV7-2 | CASSPGTPGGYEQYF | TGTGCCAGCAGCCCCGGGACACCGGGAGGCTACGAGCAGTACTTC
NA | TRBJ2-3 | TRBD2 | TRBV27 | CASSFLAGSTDTQYF | TGTGCCAGCAGTTTTCTAGCGGGGAGCACAGATACGCAGTATTTT
NA | TRBJ2-7 | NA | TRBV29-1 | CSGGGRNIYEQYF | TGCAGCGGAGGGGGAAGGAACATCTACGAGCAGTACTTC
NA | TRBJ2-3 | TRBD2 | TRBV19 | CASSEKRGLVSADTQYF | TGTGCCAGTAGCGAAAAAAGGGGACTAGTTTCGGCAGATACGCAGTATTTT
NA | TRBJ2-2 | TRBD1 | TRBV9 | CASSVWDRTGELFF | TGTGCCAGCAGCGTATGGGACAGGACCGGGGAGCTGTTTTTT
NA | TRBJ1-3 | TRBD1 | TRBV29-1 | CSVTGGLSGNTIYF | TGCAGCGTGACAGGGGGCTTGTCTGGAAACACCATATATTTT
NA | TRBJ2-5 | NA | TRBV6-5 | CASSRSANQETQYF | TGTGCCAGCAGCCGTAGCGCCAACCAAGAGACCCAGTACTTC
NA | TRBJ2-5 | TRBD2 | TRBV6-1 | CASSVRSRLAVMGETQYF | TGTGCCAGCAGTGTGAGGTCCCGACTAGCGGTTATGGGGGAGACCCAGTACTTC
NA | TRBJ1-1 | NA | TRBV29-1 | CSVGTINTEAFF | TGCAGCGTTGGGACAATTAACACTGAAGCTTTCTTT
NA | TRBJ2-5 | TRBD2 | TRBV6-5 | CASRVSGMRETQYF | TGTGCCAGCAGAGTTAGCGGGATGCGGGAGACCCAGTACTTC
NA | TRBJ1-5 | TRBD1 | TRBV19 | CASALPGTANQPQHF | TGTGCCAGTGCCCTACCTGGGACAGCGAATCAGCCCCAGCATTTT
NA | TRBJ2-1 | NA | TRBV6-6 | CASTRQGNEQFF | TGTGCCAGCACCCGTCAGGGTAACGAGCAGTTCTTC
NA | TRBJ2-5 | TRBD2 | TRBV5-1 | CASSPSGGTQYF | TGCGCCAGCAGCCCATCGGGGGGGACCCAGTACTTC